Listed below are T cell receptor beta chains from one sample, sequenced in a study of T cell responses to AZD1222 COVID-19 vaccine. Repertoires were generated with immunoSEQ multiplex PCR, while TCRdb's copy carries only in-frame clones and drops some. The table lists 150,000 to 200,000 clones, around 90% of them singletons. The sample in question was peripheral blood, obtained 28 days after the second AZD1222 dose. Receptors originate from an adult who received the AZD1222 COVID-19 vaccine. Each CDR3 is given with its conserved first and last residue. D genes are given only for firm matches. Clone size is given for some rows only: seen once, a few or many times, or a class if the clone is expanded.

d_gene	v_gene	j_gene	abundance	CDR3aa	CDR3nt
TRBD2	TRBV27	TRBJ2-1	NA	CASSRAGGDYNEQFF	TGTGCCAGCAGCCGAGCGGGGGGGGACTACAATGAGCAGTTCTTC
TRBD1	TRBV19	TRBJ2-4	NA	CASRPTGGARNIQYF	TGTGCCAGTAGACCTACAGGGGGCGCGCGGAACATTCAGTACTTC
TRBD2	TRBV7-3	TRBJ2-1	once	CASSDGLAGVIREQFF	TGTGCCAGCAGCGATGGACTAGCGGGAGTGATAAGGGAGCAGTTCTTC
NA	TRBV5-1	TRBJ2-2	few	CASSLVRGPPNTGELFF	TGCGCCAGCAGCTTGGTACGGGGGCCACCGAACACCGGGGAGCTGTTTTTT
NA	TRBV7-9	TRBJ1-2	NA	CASSTDGSGYTF	TGTGCCAGCAGCACGGACGGGTCTGGCTACACCTTC
NA	TRBV3-1/TRBV3-2	TRBJ1-2	NA	CASSQATGANYGYTF	TGTGCCAGCAGCCAAGCGACAGGTGCTAACTATGGCTACACCTTC
NA	TRBV19	TRBJ2-5	NA	CASSIVAGPQETQYF	TGTGCCAGTAGTATAGTAGCAGGCCCCCAAGAGACCCAGTACTTC
TRBD2	TRBV5-1	TRBJ2-3	NA	CASSSTSGRAKDTQYF	TGCGCCAGCAGCTCGACTAGCGGGAGGGCCAAAGATACGCAGTATTTT
TRBD1	TRBV27	TRBJ2-2	NA	CASSTHTTGQATGELFF	TGTGCCAGCAGTACCCATACTACGGGACAGGCAACCGGGGAGCTGTTTTTT
TRBD2	TRBV5-1	TRBJ2-5	NA	CASSPGLADQETQYF	TGCGCCAGCAGCCCGGGACTAGCGGACCAAGAGACCCAGTACTTC
NA	TRBV2	TRBJ1-1	NA	CASELGGWAEAFF	TGTGCCAGCGAGTTGGGGGGCTGGGCTGAAGCTTTCTTT
NA	TRBV10-3	TRBJ2-3	NA	CAISGSSGRSPTDTQYF	TGTGCCATCAGTGGGAGTTCGGGGAGGTCTCCCACAGATACGCAGTATTTT
NA	TRBV12-3/TRBV12-4	TRBJ1-2	NA	CASSPLSRGYTF	TGTGCCAGCAGCCCTCTCTCTCGGGGCTACACCTTC
NA	TRBV23-1	TRBJ2-5	NA	CASSHPSMTQYF	TGCGCCAGCAGTCACCCCTCTATGACCCAGTACTTC
NA	TRBV7-2	TRBJ1-4	NA	CASSPGANEKLFF	TGTGCCAGCAGCCCCGGGGCGAATGAAAAACTGTTTTTT
NA	TRBV7-9	TRBJ2-3	NA	CASSLTVAGLGTDTQYF	TGTGCCAGCAGCTTAACGGTGGCGGGACTTGGCACAGATACGCAGTATTTT
NA	TRBV6-5	TRBJ2-2	NA	CASSRRGTGELFF	TGTGCCAGCAGTAGACGGGGGACCGGGGAGCTGTTTTTT
TRBD1	TRBV29-1	TRBJ1-1	NA	CSVRTGGNTEAFF	TGCAGCGTGAGGACAGGGGGTAACACTGAAGCTTTCTTT
NA	TRBV7-2	TRBJ1-5	NA	CASSFGRNSNQPQHF	TGTGCCAGCAGCTTCGGCAGGAATAGCAATCAGCCCCAGCATTTT
NA	TRBV14	TRBJ2-1	NA	CASSQVVATIYNEQFF	TGTGCCAGCAGCCAAGTGGTAGCGACGATCTACAATGAGCAGTTCTTC
TRBD1	TRBV3-1/TRBV3-2	TRBJ1-1	few	CASTTQGQHTEAFF	TGTGCCAGCACCACACAGGGGCAGCACACTGAAGCTTTCTTT
TRBD1	TRBV28	TRBJ1-5	NA	CASTTGGGYQPQHF	TGTGCCAGCACGACAGGGGGCGGGTACCAGCCCCAGCATTTT
NA	TRBV7-2	TRBJ1-5	NA	CASSLGPGWDQPQHF	TGTGCCAGCAGCTTAGGCCCGGGATGGGATCAGCCCCAGCATTTT
NA	TRBV2	TRBJ1-1	NA	CASTSGTANTEAFF	TGTGCCAGCACTTCCGGGACGGCGAACACTGAAGCTTTCTTT
NA	TRBV7-9	TRBJ1-2	NA	CASSQFSGYTF	TGTGCCAGCAGTCAATTCTCTGGCTACACCTTC
NA	TRBV5-1	TRBJ1-1	NA	CASSLGSRETEAFF	TGCGCCAGCAGCCTTGGGTCCAGGGAGACTGAAGCTTTCTTT
NA	TRBV15	TRBJ1-1	NA	CATSRDSGGFNTEAFF	TGTGCCACCAGCAGAGATAGTGGAGGTTTCAACACTGAAGCTTTCTTT
NA	TRBV7-8	TRBJ1-1	once	CASSPLLEEAFF	TGTGCCAGCAGCCCCTTATTGGAGGAAGCTTTCTTT
NA	TRBV6-5	TRBJ1-1	NA	CATLGSWTENTEAFF	TGTGCCACCTTGGGGTCATGGACAGAGAACACTGAAGCTTTCTTT
NA	TRBV5-4	TRBJ2-7	NA	CASSFAGKPYEQYF	TGTGCCAGCAGCTTTGCAGGGAAGCCCTACGAGCAGTACTTC
TRBD1	TRBV28	TRBJ1-1	NA	CASSSPDRNRGVAFF	TGTGCCAGCAGTTCCCCGGACAGGAACCGCGGTGTAGCTTTCTTT
NA	TRBV10-3	TRBJ1-5	NA	CAIRQASNQPQHF	TGTGCCATCAGACAGGCTAGCAATCAGCCCCAGCATTTT
NA	TRBV4-3	TRBJ2-1	NA	CASSQGGNLDNEQFF	TGCGCCAGCAGCCAGGGTGGCAACCTGGACAATGAGCAGTTCTTC
NA	TRBV7-8	TRBJ2-5	NA	CASSLRTDQETQYF	TGTGCCAGCAGCTTACGAACAGACCAAGAGACCCAGTACTTC
TRBD1	TRBV4-1	TRBJ1-5	NA	CASSPTGLTGSNQPQHF	TGCGCCAGCAGCCCGACGGGGCTGACAGGGAGCAATCAGCCCCAGCATTTT
TRBD1	TRBV5-6	TRBJ1-5	NA	CASSFGQGNQPQHF	TGTGCCAGCAGCTTTGGACAGGGAAATCAGCCCCAGCATTTT
TRBD2	TRBV20-1	TRBJ2-3	once	CSASASGGEDTQYF	TGCAGTGCTAGTGCGTCGGGAGGGGAAGATACGCAGTATTTT
NA	TRBV19	TRBJ1-1	once	CASTALMNTEAFF	TGTGCCAGTACCGCCCTTATGAACACTGAAGCTTTCTTT
NA	TRBV5-1	TRBJ1-2	NA	CASSPTDNYGYTF	TGCGCCAGCAGCCCGACAGATAACTATGGCTACACCTTC
TRBD2	TRBV6-5	TRBJ2-1	NA	CASVLAGGNEQFF	TGTGCCAGCGTACTAGCGGGAGGTAATGAGCAGTTCTTC
TRBD1	TRBV30	TRBJ1-2	NA	CASPGTVEYGYTF	TGTGCCTCTCCCGGGACAGTTGAATATGGCTACACCTTC
NA	TRBV7-2	TRBJ2-7	NA	CASSSEPGYEQYF	TGTGCCAGCAGCTCGGAGCCGGGCTACGAGCAGTACTTC
NA	TRBV5-1	TRBJ2-3	NA	CASRGGAERSTDTQYF	TGCGCCAGCAGGGGGGGGGCCGAGAGGAGCACAGATACGCAGTATTTT
NA	TRBV6-2/TRBV6-3	TRBJ1-2	few	CASSYDDRIPQYTF	TGTGCCAGCAGTTACGACGACAGGATCCCTCAGTACACCTTC
NA	TRBV23-1	TRBJ2-4	NA	CASSQGCGLNIQYF	TGCGCCAGCAGTCAAGGTTGCGGGCTAAACATTCAGTACTTC
NA	TRBV11-3	TRBJ1-2	once	CASTSGTYYGYTF	TGTGCCAGTACCTCGGGGACCTACTATGGCTACACCTTC
TRBD1	TRBV6-5	TRBJ1-1	NA	CASRVDRGRGTEAFF	TGTGCCAGCAGGGTTGACAGGGGGCGAGGGACTGAAGCTTTCTTT
TRBD1	TRBV7-8	TRBJ1-2	NA	CASSLALAGQTFYGYTF	TGTGCCAGCAGCTTAGCCCTGGCGGGACAGACTTTCTATGGCTACACCTTC
TRBD1	TRBV15	TRBJ1-1	NA	CATSRDLYKDRDTEAFF	TGTGCCACCAGCAGAGATTTATATAAGGACAGGGATACTGAAGCTTTCTTT
NA	TRBV7-9	TRBJ1-6	NA	CASSSTLGRDSPLHF	TGTGCCAGCAGCTCAACGCTGGGTCGGGATTCACCCCTCCACTTT
NA	TRBV28	TRBJ1-4	NA	CASSLDQGSWEKLFF	TGTGCCAGCAGTTTAGATCAGGGATCGTGGGAAAAACTGTTTTTT
TRBD1	TRBV25-1	TRBJ1-1	NA	CASSELGQVNTEAFF	TGTGCCAGCAGTGAATTAGGACAGGTGAACACTGAAGCTTTCTTT
TRBD1	TRBV11-2	TRBJ2-3	once	CASSLTDRVSTDTQYF	TGTGCCAGCAGCTTAACCGACAGGGTTAGCACAGATACGCAGTATTTT
TRBD1	TRBV6-1	TRBJ2-1	NA	CASSESGTGADEQFF	TGTGCCAGCAGTGAATCGGGGACAGGGGCCGATGAGCAGTTCTTC
NA	TRBV19	TRBJ1-1	NA	CASSIEGRKVAFF	TGTGCCAGTAGTATAGAAGGCCGCAAGGTAGCTTTCTTT
TRBD2	TRBV2	TRBJ2-1	NA	CASRSTGTRGRHEQFF	TGTGCCAGCAGGTCGACCGGGACTAGGGGAAGACATGAGCAGTTCTTC
NA	TRBV7-3	TRBJ2-3	NA	CASSLRKGDTQYF	TGTGCCAGCAGCTTAAGGAAGGGGGATACGCAGTATTTT
TRBD2	TRBV27	TRBJ2-7	NA	CASSKGVAGVSYEQYF	TGTGCCAGCAGTAAGGGGGTAGCGGGGGTCTCCTACGAGCAGTACTTC
TRBD2	TRBV19	TRBJ2-1	NA	CASSLWVQRGAYNEQFF	TGTGCCAGTAGCCTCTGGGTTCAGCGGGGGGCCTACAATGAGCAGTTCTTC
NA	TRBV3-1/TRBV3-2	TRBJ2-2	NA	CASSQGGAGELFF	TGTGCCAGCAGCCAAGGGGGTGCCGGGGAGCTGTTTTTT